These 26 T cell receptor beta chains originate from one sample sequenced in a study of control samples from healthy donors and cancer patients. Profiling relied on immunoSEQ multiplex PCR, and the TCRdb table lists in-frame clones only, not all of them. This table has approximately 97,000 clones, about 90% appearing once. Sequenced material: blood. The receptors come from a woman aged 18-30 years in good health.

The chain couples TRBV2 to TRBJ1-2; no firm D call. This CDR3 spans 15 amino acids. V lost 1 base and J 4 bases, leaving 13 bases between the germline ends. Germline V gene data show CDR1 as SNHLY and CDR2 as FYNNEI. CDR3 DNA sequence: TGTGCCAGCAGTGAAGGCGATGGGAACATCTATGGCTACACCTTC. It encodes CASSEGDGNIYGYTF.

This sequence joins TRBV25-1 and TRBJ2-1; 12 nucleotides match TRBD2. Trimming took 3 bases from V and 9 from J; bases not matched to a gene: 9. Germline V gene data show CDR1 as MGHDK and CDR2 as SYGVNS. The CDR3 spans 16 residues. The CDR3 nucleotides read TGTGCCAGCAGTGACAGCGGGGCTAGCGGGAGGGGTGAGCAGTTCTTC. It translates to CASSDSGASGRGEQFF. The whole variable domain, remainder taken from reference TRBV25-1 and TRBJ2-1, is EADIYQTPRYLVIGTGKKITLECSQTMGHDKMYWYQQDPGMELHLIHYSYGVNSTEKGDLSSESTVSRIRTEHFPLTLESARPSHTSQYLCASSDSGASGRGEQFFGPGTRLTVL.

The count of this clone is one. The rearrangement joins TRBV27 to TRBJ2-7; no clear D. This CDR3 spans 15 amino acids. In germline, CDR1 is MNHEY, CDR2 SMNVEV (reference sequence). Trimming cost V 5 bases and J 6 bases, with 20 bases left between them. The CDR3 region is CASSPDVWSRGEQYF. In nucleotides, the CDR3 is TGTGCCAGCAGTCCGGACGTATGGTCCCGTGGCGAGCAGTACTTC.

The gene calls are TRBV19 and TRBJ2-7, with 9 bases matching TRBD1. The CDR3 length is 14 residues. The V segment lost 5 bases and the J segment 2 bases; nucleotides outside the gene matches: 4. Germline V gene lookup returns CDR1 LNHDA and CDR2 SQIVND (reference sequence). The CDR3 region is CASSAGQGTYEQYF. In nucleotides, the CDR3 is TGTGCCAGTAGTGCGGGACAGGGCACCTACGAGCAGTACTTC.

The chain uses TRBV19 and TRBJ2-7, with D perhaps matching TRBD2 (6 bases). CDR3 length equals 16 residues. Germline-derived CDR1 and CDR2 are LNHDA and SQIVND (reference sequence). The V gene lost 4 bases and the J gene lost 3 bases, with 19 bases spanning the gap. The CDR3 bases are TGTGCCAGTAGTACCCCCTTGGGGGGAAATGTCTACGAGCAGTACTTC. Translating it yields CASSTPLGGNVYEQYF. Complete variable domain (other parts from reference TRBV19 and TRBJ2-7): DGGITQSPKYLFRKEGQNVTLSCEQNLNHDAMYWYRQDPGQGLRLIYYSQIVNDFQKGDIAEGYSVSREKKESFPLTVTSAQKNPTAFYLCASSTPLGGNVYEQYFGPGTRLTVT.

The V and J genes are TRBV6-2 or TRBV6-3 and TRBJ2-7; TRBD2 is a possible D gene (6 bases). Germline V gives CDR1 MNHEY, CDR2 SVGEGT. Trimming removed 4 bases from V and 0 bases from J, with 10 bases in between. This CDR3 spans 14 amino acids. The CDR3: CASSSPGDSYEQYF. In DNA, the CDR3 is TGTGCCAGCAGTTCTCCGGGGGACTCCTACGAGCAGTACTTC.

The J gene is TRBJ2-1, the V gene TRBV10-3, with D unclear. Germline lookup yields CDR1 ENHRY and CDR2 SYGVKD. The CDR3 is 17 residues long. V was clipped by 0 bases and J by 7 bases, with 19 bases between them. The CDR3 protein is CAISESTRRSLGNEQFF. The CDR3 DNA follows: TGTGCCATCAGTGAGTCGACTCGTAGGAGCTTAGGGAATGAGCAGTTCTTC.

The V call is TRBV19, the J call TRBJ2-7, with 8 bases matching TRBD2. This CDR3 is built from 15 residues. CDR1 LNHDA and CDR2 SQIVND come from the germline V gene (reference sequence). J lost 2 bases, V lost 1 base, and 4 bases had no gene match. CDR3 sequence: CASSIARGGPYEQYF. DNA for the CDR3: TGTGCCAGTAGTATAGCACGGGGGGGCCCCTACGAGCAGTACTTC.

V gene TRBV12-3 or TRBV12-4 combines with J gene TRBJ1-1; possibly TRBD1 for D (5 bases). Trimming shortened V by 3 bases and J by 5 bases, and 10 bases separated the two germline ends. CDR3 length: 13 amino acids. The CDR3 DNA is TGTGCCAGCAGTTTTGGGGGAGGAACTGAAGCTTTCTTT. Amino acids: CASSFGGGTEAFF.

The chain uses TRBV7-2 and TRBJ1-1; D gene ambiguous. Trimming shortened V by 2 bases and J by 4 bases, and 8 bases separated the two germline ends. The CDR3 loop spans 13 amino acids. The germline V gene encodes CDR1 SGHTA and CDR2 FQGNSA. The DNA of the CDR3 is TGTGCCAGCAGCTTATGGAGGAGCACTGAAGCTTTCTTT. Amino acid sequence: CASSLWRSTEAFF.

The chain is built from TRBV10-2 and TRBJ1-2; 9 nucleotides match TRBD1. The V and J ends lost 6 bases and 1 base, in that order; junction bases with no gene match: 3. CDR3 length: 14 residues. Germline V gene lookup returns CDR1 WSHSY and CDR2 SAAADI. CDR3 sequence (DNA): TGCGCCAGCAGGGGGACAGGGAGTAACTATGGCTACACCTTC. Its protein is CASRGTGSNYGYTF.

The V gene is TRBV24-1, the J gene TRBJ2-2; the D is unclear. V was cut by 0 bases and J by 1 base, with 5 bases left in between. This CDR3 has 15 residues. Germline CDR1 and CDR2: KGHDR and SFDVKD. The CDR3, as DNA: TGTGCCACCAGTGATTTGATTCAGAACACCGGGGAGCTGTTTTTT. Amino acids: CATSDLIQNTGELFF.

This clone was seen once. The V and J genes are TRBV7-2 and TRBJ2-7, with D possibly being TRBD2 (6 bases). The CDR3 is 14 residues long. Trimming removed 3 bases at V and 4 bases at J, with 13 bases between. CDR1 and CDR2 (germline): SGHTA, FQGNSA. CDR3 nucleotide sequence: TGTGCCAGCAGCTTTAGTCCTAGCGCTTACGAGCAGTACTTC. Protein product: CASSFSPSAYEQYF.

The CDR3 sequence: CASRSDGGNTEAFF. The CDR3 bases are TGTGCCAGTAGGTCGGACGGAGGGAACACTGAAGCTTTCTTT. The chain combines TRBV19 with TRBJ1-1; D not resolved. The CDR3 has 14 amino acids. The V end was cut by 6 bases, the J end by 1 base, with 12 bases between. Germline CDR1 and CDR2: LNHDA and SQIVND (reference sequence).

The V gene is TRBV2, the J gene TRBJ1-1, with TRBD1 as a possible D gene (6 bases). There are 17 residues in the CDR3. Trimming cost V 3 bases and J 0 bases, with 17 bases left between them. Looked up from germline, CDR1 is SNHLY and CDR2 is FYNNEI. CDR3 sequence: CASSERGGWGMNTEAFF. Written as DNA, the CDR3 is TGTGCCAGCAGTGAGAGGGGGGGCTGGGGTATGAACACTGAAGCTTTCTTT. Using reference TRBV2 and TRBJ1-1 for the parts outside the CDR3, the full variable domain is EPEVTQTPSHQVTQMGQEVILRCVPISNHLYFYWYRQILGQKVEFLVSFYNNEISEKSEIFDDQFSVERPDGSNFTLKIRSTKLEDSAMYFCASSERGGWGMNTEAFFGQGTRLTVV.

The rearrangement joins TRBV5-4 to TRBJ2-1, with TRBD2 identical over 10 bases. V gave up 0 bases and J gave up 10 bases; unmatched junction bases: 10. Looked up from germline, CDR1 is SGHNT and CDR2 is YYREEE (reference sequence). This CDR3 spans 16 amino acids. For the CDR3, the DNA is TGTGCCAGCAGCTTGGCCGGAGCGGGGGGGGATTGGGAGCAGTTCTTC. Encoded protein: CASSLAGAGGDWEQFF.

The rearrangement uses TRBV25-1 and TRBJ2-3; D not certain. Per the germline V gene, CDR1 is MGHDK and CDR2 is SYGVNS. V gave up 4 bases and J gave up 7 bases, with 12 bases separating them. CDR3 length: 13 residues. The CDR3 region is CASSVYELNTQYF. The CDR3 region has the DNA TGTGCCAGCAGTGTCTATGAACTGAATACGCAGTATTTT.

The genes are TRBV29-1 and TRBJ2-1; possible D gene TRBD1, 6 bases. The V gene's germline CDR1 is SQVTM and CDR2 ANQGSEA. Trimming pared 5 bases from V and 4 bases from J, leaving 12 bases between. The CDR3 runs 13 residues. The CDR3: CSVRQDLYNEQFF. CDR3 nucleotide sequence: TGCAGCGTTCGACAGGACTTATACAATGAGCAGTTCTTC.

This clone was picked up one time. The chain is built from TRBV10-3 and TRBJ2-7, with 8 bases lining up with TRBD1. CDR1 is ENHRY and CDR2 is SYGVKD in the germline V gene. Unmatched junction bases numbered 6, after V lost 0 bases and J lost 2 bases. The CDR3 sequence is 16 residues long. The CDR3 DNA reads TGTGCCATCAGTGAGTCGGGGACAGGATTCACCTACGAGCAGTACTTC. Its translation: CAISESGTGFTYEQYF.

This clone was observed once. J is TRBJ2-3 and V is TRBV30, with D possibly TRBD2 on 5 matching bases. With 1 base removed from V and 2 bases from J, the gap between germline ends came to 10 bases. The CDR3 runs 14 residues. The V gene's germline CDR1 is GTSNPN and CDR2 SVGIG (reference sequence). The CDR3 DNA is TGTGCCTGGAGTGGGGGAGCCCTCACAGATACGCAGTATTTT. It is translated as CAWSGGALTDTQYF. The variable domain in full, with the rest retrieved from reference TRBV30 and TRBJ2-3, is SQTIHQWPATLVQPVGSPLSLECTVEGTSNPNLYWYRQAAGRGLQLLFYSVGIGQISSEVPQNLSASRPQDRQFILSSKKLLLSDSGFYLCAWSGGALTDTQYFGPGTRLTVL.

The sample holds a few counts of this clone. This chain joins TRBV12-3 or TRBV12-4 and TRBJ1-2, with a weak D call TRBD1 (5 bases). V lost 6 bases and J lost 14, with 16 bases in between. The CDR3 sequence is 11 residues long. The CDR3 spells CASSRGASGTF. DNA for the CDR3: TGTGCCAGCAGCCGGGGCGCGTCGGGGACCTTC.

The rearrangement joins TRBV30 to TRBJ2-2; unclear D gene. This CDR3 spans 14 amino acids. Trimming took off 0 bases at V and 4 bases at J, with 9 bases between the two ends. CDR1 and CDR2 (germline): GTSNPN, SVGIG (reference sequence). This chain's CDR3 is CAWSVTPVTGELFF. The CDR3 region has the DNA TGTGCCTGGAGTGTCACCCCAGTCACCGGGGAGCTGTTTTTT.

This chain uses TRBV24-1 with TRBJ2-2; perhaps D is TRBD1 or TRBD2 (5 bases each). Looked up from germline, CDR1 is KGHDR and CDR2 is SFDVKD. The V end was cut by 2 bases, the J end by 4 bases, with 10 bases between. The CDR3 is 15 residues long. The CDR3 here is CATSDSGLTTGELFF. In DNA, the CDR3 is TGTGCCACCAGTGATTCGGGGCTCACCACCGGGGAGCTGTTTTTT.

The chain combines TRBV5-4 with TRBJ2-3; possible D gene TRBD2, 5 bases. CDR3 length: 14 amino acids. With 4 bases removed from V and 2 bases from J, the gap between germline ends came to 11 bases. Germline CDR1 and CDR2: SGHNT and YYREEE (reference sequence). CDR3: CASSNRAATDTQYF. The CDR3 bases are TGTGCCAGCAGCAATCGAGCGGCCACAGATACGCAGTATTTT.

The CDR3 sequence: CASSPGTSGTDTQYF. DNA of the CDR3: TGTGCCAGCAGCCCCGGGACTAGCGGCACAGATACGCAGTATTTT. The V and J genes are TRBV14 and TRBJ2-3, with 10 bases identical to TRBD2. There are 15 residues in the CDR3. CDR1 is SGHDN and CDR2 is FVKESK in the germline V gene. The J segment lost 1 base and the V segment lost 4 bases, leaving 2 bases of the junction unmatched.

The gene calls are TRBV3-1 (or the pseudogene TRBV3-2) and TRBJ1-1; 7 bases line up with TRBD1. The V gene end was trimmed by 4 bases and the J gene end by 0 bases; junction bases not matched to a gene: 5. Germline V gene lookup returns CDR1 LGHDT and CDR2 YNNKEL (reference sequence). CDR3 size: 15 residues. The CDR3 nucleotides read TGTGCCAGCAGCCTACATACAGGGGTGAACACTGAAGCTTTCTTT. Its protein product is CASSLHTGVNTEAFF.